The 28 T cell receptor beta chains below all came from one sample that was sequenced in a study of metastatic and nonmetastatic thyroid tumors. TCRdb re-processed the PCR reads through MiXCR. This table has 15,000 to 20,000 clones, approximately 14% appearing once. Ahead of thyroid surgery, no patient had received treatment of any kind. The sequenced material came from blood. These TCRs come from a female donor with papillary thyroid cancer or a benign thyroid nodule (not recorded which). Some clones in this sample may be carry-over from other donors' samples.

The sample holds many counts of this clone. The V gene is TRBV20-1, the J gene TRBJ2-3; the D gene could be TRBD1 or TRBD2 (5 bases each). Germline V CDR1 and CDR2: DFQATT, SNEGSKA (reference sequence). CDR3 length: 15 amino acids. Deletions cut 3 bases from V and 4 bases from J, with 17 bases between. The CDR3 DNA reads TGCAGTGCTAGCCTTTTGGGGGAAGGTTCAGATACGCAGTATTTT. This gives the protein CSASLLGEGSDTQYF.

This clone was observed at least ten times. V usage is TRBV12-3 or TRBV12-4 and J usage is TRBJ1-5; weak D call: TRBD1 (6 bases). This CDR3 comprises 12 residues. V lost 6 bases to trimming and J lost 6 bases, with 9 bases between them. CDR3 in amino acids: CASRPQGQPQHF. In nucleotides, the CDR3 is TGTGCCAGCAGACCACAGGGTCAGCCCCAGCATTTT.

This clone was observed at least ten times. V gene TRBV6-1 combines with J gene TRBJ2-3; 16 nucleotides agree with TRBD2. V lost 6 bases to trimming and J lost 5 bases; unmatched junction nucleotides: 8. The germline gives CDR1 MNHNS, CDR2 SASEGT. The CDR3 runs to 17 residues. The CDR3: CASRERGLAGGGDTQYF. In DNA, the CDR3 is TGTGCCAGCAGGGAGAGGGGACTAGCGGGAGGGGGAGATACGCAGTATTTT.

The table lists this clone with a few counts. A read error may be the cause here, since a much bigger clone is one base away. V usage is TRBV11-2 and J usage is TRBJ2-3; 11 nucleotides agree with TRBD2. V gave up 3 bases and J gave up 1 base; unmatched junction bases: 9. The V gene's germline CDR1 is SGHAT and CDR2 FQNNGV. The CDR3 length is 18 residues. CDR3 nucleotide sequence: TGTGCCAGCAGCTTCAGTACTAGCGGGGGATGGGGCACAGATACGCAGTATTTT. Residues: CASSFSTSGGWGTDTQYF.

This clone was observed at least ten times. The gene calls are TRBV27 and TRBJ1-3, with D possibly being TRBD1 (5 bases). Looked up from germline, CDR1 is MNHEY and CDR2 is SMNVEV (reference sequence). This CDR3 comprises 15 residues. V lost 3 bases to trimming and J lost 0 bases, with 9 bases between them. This CDR3 is CASSFGGASGNTIYF. The CDR3 DNA follows: TGTGCCAGCAGTTTTGGAGGGGCCTCTGGAAACACCATATATTTT.

This clone was seen a few times. The V call is TRBV20-1, the J call TRBJ1-1; weak D call: TRBD1 (5 bases). V lost 2 bases and J lost 1, with 17 bases in between. The CDR3 sequence is 16 residues long. Germline V CDR1 and CDR2: DFQATT, SNEGSKA (reference sequence). The CDR3 here is CSARPYAEGRNTEAFF. The CDR3 region has the DNA TGCAGTGCTAGACCTTACGCGGAGGGACGGAACACTGAAGCTTTCTTT.

The sample holds many counts of this clone. The rearrangement joins TRBV19 to TRBJ1-2, with D possibly being TRBD1 (6 bases). Deletions cut 4 bases from V and 6 bases from J, with 12 bases between. CDR3 length: 13 residues. CDR1 and CDR2 (germline): LNHDA, SQIVND (reference sequence). The CDR3, as DNA: TGTGCCAGTAGTACCCGGACAGTTGATGGCTACACCTTC. The encoded protein is CASSTRTVDGYTF.

The V gene is TRBV6-2 or TRBV6-3, the J gene TRBJ2-7; D ambiguous. Trimming stripped 10 bases from V and 2 bases from J, with 15 bases between. Germline V CDR1 and CDR2: MNHEY, SVGEGT. This CDR3 is 13 amino acids long. CDR3 in DNA: TGTGCCATCAGAAATCCTCCAACCTACGAGCAGTACTTC. Translated: CAIRNPPTYEQYF.

This sequence joins TRBV30 and TRBJ1-4; D gene uncertain. CDR1 and CDR2 from the germline V gene are GTSNPN and SVGIG (reference sequence). V lost 6 bases and J lost 7, with 15 bases in between. This CDR3 contains 13 residues. In DNA, the CDR3 is TGTGCCTGCCTAGGGTTGGGAAGTGAAAAACTGTTTTTT. Translation gives CACLGLGSEKLFF.

The table lists this clone with many counts. The genes are TRBV12-3 or TRBV12-4 and TRBJ1-2; TRBD1 is a possible D gene (5 bases). This CDR3 has 15 amino acids. Trimming removed 6 bases from V and 8 bases from J, with 22 bases in between. The CDR3 DNA reads TGTGCCAGCAGCCTTCTCCGGGGGGGGGGGGACGGCTACACCTTC. Translated: CASSLLRGGGDGYTF.

This clone was recorded at least ten times. Other nucleotide sequences from this sample produce the same CDR3. V is TRBV19 and J is TRBJ1-2; tentative D call: TRBD1 (5 bases). Germline CDR1 and CDR2: LNHDA and SQIVND (reference sequence). V was clipped by 3 bases and J by 7 bases, with 12 bases between them. The CDR3 contains 13 residues. CDR3 protein: CASSISTGRGYTF. DNA of the CDR3: TGTGCCAGTAGTATTTCTACAGGCCGTGGCTACACCTTC. The variable domain in full, with the rest retrieved from reference TRBV19 and TRBJ1-2, is DGGITQSPKYLFRKEGQNVTLSCEQNLNHDAMYWYRQDPGQGLRLIYYSQIVNDFQKGDIAEGYSVSREKKESFPLTVTSAQKNPTAFYLCASSISTGRGYTFGSGTRLTVV.

Of note for this clone: Sequence at one end of the junction differs from germline and may be a read error. This chain connects TRBV6-1 to TRBJ2-3; D not certain. Germline V lookup: CDR1 MNHNS, CDR2 SASEGT. This CDR3 comprises 11 residues. The CDR3 here is CACSETDTQYF. In nucleotides, the CDR3 is TGTGCCTGCAGTGAAACAGATACGCAGTATTTT.

Sample share makes this clone medium-sized. The chain recombines TRBV6-1 with TRBJ1-2, with 9 nucleotides matching TRBD1. Germline V gene sequence: CDR1 MNHNS, CDR2 SASEGT. The CDR3 runs to 14 residues. Trimming cost V 10 bases and J 0 bases; bases outside gene matches: 6. The DNA for the CDR3 is TGTGCCATCGGGAGGGACAGGGCTAACTATGGCTACACCTTC. This translates into CAIGRDRANYGYTF.

This clone was picked up many times. This chain links TRBV14 with TRBJ1-4, with 8 bases fitting TRBD1. Trimming at V came to 5 bases and at J to 8 bases, leaving 4 bases not matched to a gene. The germline V gene has CDR1 SGHDN and CDR2 FVKESK. The CDR3 loop spans 13 amino acids. The CDR3 DNA sequence: TGTGCCAGCAGCTTCCGGACAGGGGAAAAACTGTTTTTT. This encodes CASSFRTGEKLFF.

This clone has ten or more counts. The chain combines TRBV3-1 with TRBJ2-7; D remains ambiguous. The CDR3 length is 11 residues. CDR1 LGHDT and CDR2 YNNKEL come from the germline V gene (reference sequence). The CDR3 DNA is TGTGCTAGTGGGAATTACTACGAGCAGTACTTC. Encoded protein: CASGNYYEQYF.

This clone was picked up a small number of times. The V call is TRBV4-1, the J call TRBJ2-3; D might be TRBD2 (6 bases). V lost 3 bases and J lost 0, with 10 bases in between. The V gene's germline CDR1 is MGHRA and CDR2 YSYEKL. This CDR3 has 15 amino acids. The CDR3 DNA reads TGCGCCAGCAGCCACCTAGCGACTAGCACAGATACGCAGTATTTT. Translating gives CASSHLATSTDTQYF.

Points on this clone: A much more abundant neighbour one base away suggests this may be a read error. This same CDR3 is encoded by further DNA sequences in the sample. The chain combines TRBV15 with TRBJ1-4, with D uncertain. The CDR3 consists of 16 residues. The germline V gene has CDR1 LNHNV and CDR2 YYDKDF (reference sequence). The CDR3 sequence is CATSRDRRQLGEKLFF. The CDR3 region has the DNA TGCGCCACCAGCAGAGATCGGAGGCAGCTGGGCGAAAAACTGTTTTTT.

The V and J genes are TRBV3-1 and TRBJ1-6; TRBD1 might be the D (5 bases). This CDR3 comprises 14 residues. Trimming stripped 4 bases from V and 7 bases from J, with 11 bases between. Germline loops: CDR1 LGHDT, CDR2 YNNKEL (reference sequence). This CDR3 reads CASSLVRDNSPLHF. The CDR3 region has the DNA TGTGCCAGCAGCCTAGTACGGGACAATTCACCCCTCCACTTT.

A note on this clone: A much larger clonotype is one base distant, so this may be a read error. The sample has other DNA sequences that encode this CDR3 too. This sequence joins TRBV5-6 and TRBJ1-1, with D perhaps matching TRBD1 (6 bases). CDR1 and CDR2 from the germline V gene are SGHDT and YYEEEE. The CDR3 is 15 amino acids. CDR3 protein: CASSLGQEMNTEAFF. CDR3 nucleotides: TGTGCCAGCAGCTTGGGACAGGAGATGAACACCGAAGCTTTCTTT.

The chain joins TRBV24-1 to TRBJ2-3; D gene ambiguous. Germline values: CDR1 KGHDR, CDR2 SFDVKD. Trimming removed 2 bases at V and 6 bases at J, with 17 bases between. This CDR3 has 16 residues. CDR3 DNA sequence: TGTGCCACCAGTGATTCGGTGTGGTCACACACCGATACGCAGTATTTT. Protein sequence: CATSDSVWSHTDTQYF.

The sample holds many counts of this clone. Other DNA sequences within the sample encode an identical CDR3. The rearrangement joins TRBV11-2 to TRBJ1-4, with 7 bases aligning to TRBD1. J lost 10 bases, V lost 5 bases, and 7 bases had no gene match. The CDR3 length is 13 residues. Germline CDR1 is SGHAT and CDR2 is FQNNGV. The CDR3 DNA follows: TGTGCCAGCAGCCTAGGGGACAGCGTAAAACTGTTTTTT. Its translation: CASSLGDSVKLFF.

Many counts were recorded for this clone. This chain uses TRBV5-1 with TRBJ1-4; tentatively, D is TRBD1 (5 bases). CDR1 and CDR2 from the germline V gene are SGHRS and YFSETQ. Trimming took 1 base from V and 5 from J, leaving 12 bases between them. The CDR3 length is 15 residues. DNA for the CDR3: TGCGCCAGCAGCTTGACTACAGGCGTGAATGAAAAACTGTTTTTT. Translating it yields CASSLTTGVNEKLFF. Variable domain in full (rest from reference TRBV5-1 and TRBJ1-4): KAGVTQTPRYLIKTRGQQVTLSCSPISGHRSVSWYQQTPGQGLQFLFEYFSETQRNKGNFPGRFSGRQFSNSRSEMNVSTLELGDSALYLCASSLTTGVNEKLFFGSGTQLSVL.

This clone was observed many times. A read error may produce the germline difference seen at one junction end. Additional DNA sequences in this sample encode the identical CDR3. Here the CDR3 DNA reads TGTGCCTGCCACAGAAGCACTGAAGCTCTCTTT. Its protein product is CACHRSTEALF. This chain links TRBV6-2 or TRBV6-3 with TRBJ1-1; no firm D call. Germline CDR1 and CDR2: MNHEY and SVGEGT. The CDR3 runs 11 residues.

J is TRBJ2-1 and V is TRBV5-1; TRBD2 agrees at 15 bases. The CDR3 contains 18 residues. Germline assignment: CDR1 SGHRS and CDR2 YFSETQ. V lost 4 bases and J lost 1; bases outside the gene matches: 6. CDR3 protein: CASSPGLAGGLSYNEQFF. CDR3 DNA sequence: TGCGCCAGCAGCCCGGGACTAGCGGGAGGATTATCCTACAATGAGCAGTTCTTC. Full variable domain (missing parts from reference TRBV5-1 and TRBJ2-1): KAGVTQTPRYLIKTRGQQVTLSCSPISGHRSVSWYQQTPGQGLQFLFEYFSETQRNKGNFPGRFSGRQFSNSRSEMNVSTLELGDSALYLCASSPGLAGGLSYNEQFFGPGTRLTVL.

This clone was seen at least ten times. CDR3 protein: CSAKGQGGYEQYF. In DNA form, the CDR3 reads TGCAGTGCCAAGGGACAGGGGGGCTACGAGCAGTACTTC. The genes are TRBV20-1 and TRBJ2-7, with 11 bases identical to TRBD1. The CDR3 extends over 13 amino acids. Germline V gene data show CDR1 as DFQATT and CDR2 as SNEGSKA (reference sequence). J gave up 3 bases and V 6 bases, and 4 bases lay outside the gene matches.

The rearrangement uses TRBV20-1 and TRBJ2-7; D may be TRBD1 (5 bases). Per the germline V gene, CDR1 is DFQATT and CDR2 is SNEGSKA (reference sequence). This CDR3 spans 14 amino acids. V lost 4 bases and J lost 2, with 15 bases in between. The CDR3 region is CSAKAARATYEQYF. The CDR3 DNA follows: TGCAGTGCTAAGGCGGCCAGGGCGACCTACGAGCAGTACTTC.

By share, this clone ranks as medium-sized. V gene TRBV4-1 combines with J gene TRBJ1-2; D is perhaps TRBD1 (6 bases). Germline V CDR1 and CDR2: MGHRA, YSYEKL. The CDR3 runs to 13 residues. Trimming cost V 3 bases and J 5 bases, with 10 bases left between them. In nucleotides, the CDR3 is TGCGCCAGCAGCCAGACAGGCCGTTATGGCTACACCTTC. Translating gives CASSQTGRYGYTF.

This clone has ten or more counts. The chain combines TRBV20-1 with TRBJ1-5; the D is unclear. The CDR3 contains 12 residues. Trimming left V 2 bases short and J 5 bases short, with 7 bases between. CDR1 DFQATT and CDR2 SNEGSKA come from the germline V gene (reference sequence). For the CDR3, the DNA is TGCAGTGCTAGAAGGAGGGATCAGCCCCAGCATTTT. It yields the protein CSARRRDQPQHF.